This record looks at one TCR beta chain sequence and its context. Its antigen is currently not known. Base qualities are not recorded, but no much larger clone differs from it by a single base. This sample's treatment or condition label indicates: roughly 18 received Ad26.COV2.S at low or high dose, single or two shots; 5 received placebo; per-sample allocation not given. For vaccine and placebo recipients, the sequenced repertoires came from samples collected on day 63 after the first injection. Cohort 1b enrolled 25 to 30 adults aged 18-55 years at a single site in Boston, USA, between 29 July and 7 August 2020. As a vaccine, Ad26.COV2.S was a replication-incompetent adenovirus type 26 vector that expressed a prefusion-stabilized SARS-CoV-2 spike protein derived from the original Wuhan strain. TCRbeta CDR3 regions were sequenced with the immunoSEQ Assay. After extraction, genomic DNA underwent amplification by bias-controlled multiplex PCR, followed by high-throughput sequencing. The authors processed their data as follows. To quantify the absolute abundance of every unique TCRbeta CDR3 region, sequences were collapsed and filtered. T cell fraction was estimated by normalizing TCRbeta template counts to usable DNA, which was measured by amplifying reference genes present in all nucleated cells. Repertoire TCRs were annotated as SARS-CoV-2-specific when V gene, CDR3 amino acid sequence and J gene were exactly matched to a known reactive TCR set. MIRA supplied the reference SARS-CoV-2 TCR set, which was filtered for enrichment in COVID-19-positive ImmuneCODE repertoires so that public or cross-reactive TCRs were removed. Drawing on the MIRA antigens, annotated TCRs were analysed further at the level of specific ORF or position within ORF. Breadth was defined as annotated unique rearrangements over total unique productive rearrangements; depth was the summed frequency of those rearrangements. Two-sided Wilcoxon rank-sum tests were applied when comparing TCR breadth between groups. As stored in TCRdb, this immuneACCESS dataset retains in-frame rearrangements with V and J assigned. A fraction of the clones does not appear; measured against another copy, unresolved V genes explain less than half of the discrepancy, and the remainder lacks a known reason. The D gene and trimming were derived from the DNA, and the V and J assignments and clone size from that table. In this sample the table shows about 400,000 clones, approximately 91% of which occur a single time. The ten largest make up around 2% of the sample.

This entry belongs to a study of Ad26.COV2.S vaccination and SARS-CoV-2 variants (dated by TCRdb to the early 2020s). About the full investigation: Donors in the vaccine arm were drawn from COV1001, a multicentre, randomized, double-blind, placebo-controlled phase I-IIa trial testing Ad26.COV2.S in healthy adults. Ad26.COV2.S was administered intramuscularly at 5 x 10^10 or 1 x 10^11 viral particles, either as a single shot or as two shots given 56 days apart. The specificity and breadth of SARS-CoV-2-reactive T cell receptors after Ad26.COV2.S vaccination were assessed by TCRbeta repertoire sequencing. A total of approximately 30 samples were included in the TCR-sequenced set, comprising 19 Ad26.COV2.S vaccine recipients, 5 placebo recipients and 8 SARS-CoV-2 convalescent individuals. Participants in the trial were split at random into five groups of five each, receiving low-dose or high-dose Ad26.COV2.S once or twice, or else placebo on both occasions. Throughout the experiments and outcome assessment, investigators stayed blinded to trial group allocation. What the research found in general, with its limitations: Vaccine and placebo recipients had similar non-spike TCR breadth, a finding consistent with the vaccine containing only spike. Substantial breadth of spike-specific CD8+ and CD4+ T cell responses was reported after vaccination. According to the authors, total T cell responses may have been underestimated by the TCR breadth and depth analyses. The study lacked the statistical power to compare responses across vaccine doses or regimens. Ad26.COV2.S recipients had higher spike-specific TCR breadth than placebo recipients (P = 0.0014).

Source: peripheral blood, taken in a trial of Ad26.COV2.S vaccine versus placebo. This clonotype was obtained from a person between 18 and 59 years old who received the Ad26.COV2.S COVID-19 vaccine or a placebo.

The CDR3 region reads CASSPKEGLNTEAFF. DNA sequence: TGTGCCAGCAGCCCAAAGGAGGGGCTCAACACTGAAGCTTTCTTT. The V and J segments used are TRBV5-4 and TRBJ1-1; a tentative D match to TRBD1 spans 5 bases. At the junction V is shortened by 4 bases and J by 2 bases, with 15 bases in between. The CDR3 measures 15 amino acids from cysteine to phenylalanine. The DNA shown is the 45-base CDR3, in frame from base 1. Sequences SGHNT (CDR1) and YYREEE (CDR2) are obtained from the germline V gene (reference sequence). Outside the CDR3, residues come from the reference TRBV5-4 and TRBJ1-1 proteins, so the full variable domain is: ETGVTQSPTHLIKTRGQQVTLRCSSQSGHNTVSWYQQALGQGPQFIFQYYREEENGRGNFPPRFSGLQFPNYSSELNVNALELDDSALYLCASSPKEGLNTEAFFGQGTRLTVV.